The next 30 T cell receptor beta chains were all read from a single sample in a study of T cells in Graves' hyperthyroidism and ophthalmopathy. RNA transcripts yielded amplified TCR beta CDR3 regions. When the TCR CDR3 underwent first-round RT-PCR, the HTBI primer set was used. TCRdb re-derived calls from the multiplex PCR reads in MiXCR, one entry per CDR3 protein. The table includes about 580,000 distinct CDR3 sequences, about 43% detected once. The source material was peripheral blood or thyroid tissue (not recorded which). The receptors here all came from a woman aged 18 to 35 with Graves' hyperthyroidism.

This clonotype was recorded at least ten times. CDR3 DNA sequence: TGTGCCAGCACCAACTTGGCCACTGAAGCTTTCTTT. Protein product: CASTNLATEAFF. This chain uses TRBV6-5 with TRBJ1-1; no clear D. The CDR3 is 12 residues long. Trimming removed 7 bases at V and 4 bases at J, with 10 bases between. The germline CDR1 and CDR2 sequences are MNHEY and SVGAGI.

The chain carries TRBV24-1 and TRBJ2-5; maybe TRBD1 (5 bases). Trimming cost V 7 bases and J 0 bases, with 11 bases left between them. The germline CDR1 and CDR2 sequences are KGHDR and SFDVKD. CDR3 length equals 14 residues. The CDR3 DNA is TGTGCCACCAGCGACCGGACAAACCAAGAGACCCAGTACTTC. Protein: CATSDRTNQETQYF.

Of note for this clonotype: A read error may account for a junction end that differs from germline. The V call is TRBV20-1, the J call TRBJ2-5; TRBD1 matches at 11 bases. The CDR3 extends over 14 amino acids. Germline V gene lookup returns CDR1 DFQATT and CDR2 SNEGSKA (reference sequence). The CDR3 here is CSARGTGGQETQCF. For the CDR3, the DNA is TGCAGTGCTAGAGGGACAGGGGGCCAAGAGACCCAGTGCTTC.

This chain links TRBV7-8 with TRBJ2-7; unclear D gene. Germline V gene sequence: CDR1 SGHVS, CDR2 FQNEAQ. V lost 1 base to trimming and J lost 2 bases, with 9 bases between them. CDR3 length equals 14 residues. This chain's CDR3 is CASSLGPSTYEQYF. DNA for the CDR3: TGTGCCAGCAGCTTAGGGCCCTCGACCTACGAGCAGTACTTC.

The chain uses TRBV30 and TRBJ1-2, with D possibly TRBD1 on 5 matching bases. CDR3 length: 16 amino acids. CDR1 GTSNPN and CDR2 SVGIG come from the germline V gene (reference sequence). Trimming stripped 5 bases from V and 5 bases from J, with 24 bases between. The CDR3 protein is CAWGVARGTFGYGYTF. The CDR3 coding sequence is TGTGCCTGGGGGGTCGCCAGAGGGACCTTTGGGTATGGCTACACCTTC. Supplemented by reference TRBV30 and TRBJ1-2, the full variable domain reads SQTIHQWPATLVQPVGSPLSLECTVEGTSNPNLYWYRQAAGRGLQLLFYSVGIGQISSEVPQNLSASRPQDRQFILSSKKLLLSDSGFYLCAWGVARGTFGYGYTFGSGTRLTVV.

This chain connects TRBV29-1 to TRBJ1-5, with 10 bases lining up with TRBD1. The CDR3 contains 13 residues. Losses at the gene ends were 5 bases for V and 7 bases for J; bases not matched to a gene: 5. The germline V gene encodes CDR1 SQVTM and CDR2 ANQGSEA. The CDR3 loop is CSVWTGGKQPQHF. CDR3 bases: TGCAGCGTTTGGACAGGGGGTAAGCAGCCCCAGCATTTT.

Points on this clonotype: Without the conserved terminal phenylalanine or tryptophan, this CDR3 likely stems from a read error. The limits of the CDR3 on the DNA are not certain, so only TCRdb's listed CDR3 is given. The J gene is TRBJ2-7, the V gene TRBV20-1; the table gives TRBD2 as D, unverified against the DNA. Germline CDR1 and CDR2: DFQATT and SNEGSKA (reference sequence). The CDR3 contains 11 residues when both ends are counted. This CDR3 is CSARGGTSGTG.

Details on this clonotype: A junction boundary mismatches the germline segment, possibly from a read error. The J gene is TRBJ1-2, the V gene TRBV2; D not resolved. The germline gives CDR1 SNHLY, CDR2 FYNNEI. This CDR3 is built from 13 residues. Written as DNA, the CDR3 is TGTGCCAGCATCCGAAGGGTAGAGTATGACTACACCTTC. It encodes CASIRRVEYDYTF.

The V gene is TRBV24-1, the J gene TRBJ2-1, with D possibly TRBD2 on 6 matching bases. This CDR3 region has 13 residues. Trimming took 7 bases from V and 7 from J, leaving 13 bases between them. Germline assignment: CDR1 KGHDR and CDR2 SFDVKD. The DNA of the CDR3 is TGTGCCACCAGCGGCGGAGGGGCGAATGAGCAGTTCTTC. This codes for CATSGGGANEQFF.

This clonotype was found many times. The chain is built from TRBV7-9 and TRBJ2-3; D is possibly TRBD2 (6 bases). CDR1 is SEHNR and CDR2 is FQNEAQ in the germline V gene (reference sequence). The CDR3 length is 13 residues. V lost 3 bases to trimming and J lost 5 bases, with 9 bases between them. The CDR3 DNA reads as TGTGCCAGCAGCTTGCCGGGAGAAGATACGCAGTATTTT. It is translated as CASSLPGEDTQYF.

At least ten counts were recorded for this clonotype. The V and J genes are TRBV10-3 and TRBJ1-1; tentatively, D is TRBD1 (5 bases). V lost 3 bases to trimming and J lost 0 bases, with 11 bases between them. CDR3 length equals 15 residues. Germline V lookup: CDR1 ENHRY, CDR2 SYGVKD. The CDR3 nucleotides are TGTGCCATCAGTGAACAGCGGGGCATGAACACTGAAGCTTTCTTT. The encoded protein is CAISEQRGMNTEAFF.

The chain has TRBV7-9 and TRBJ2-1, with unresolved D. This CDR3 comprises 14 residues. Trimming pared 1 base from V and 3 bases from J, leaving 7 bases between. Germline V gene lookup returns CDR1 SEHNR and CDR2 FQNEAQ (reference sequence). The CDR3, as DNA: TGTGCCAGCAGCTTAGAATCAGTCTACAATGAGCAGTTCTTC. It translates to CASSLESVYNEQFF.

The CDR3 is CASSIGGGWDRGTAFF. DNA of the CDR3: TGTGCCAGTAGTATAGGAGGGGGTTGGGACAGGGGGACAGCTTTCTTT. This sequence joins TRBV19 and TRBJ1-1; 11 bases line up with TRBD1. CDR3 length: 16 residues. J gave up 10 bases and V 1 base, and 11 bases lay outside the gene matches. Germline V gene data show CDR1 as LNHDA and CDR2 as SQIVND (reference sequence).

The sample holds many counts of this clonotype. V usage is TRBV4-1 and J usage is TRBJ1-4; the D gene is possibly TRBD1 (5 bases). V lost 3 bases, J lost 7 bases, and 9 bases lay in between. Looked up from germline, CDR1 is MGHRA and CDR2 is YSYEKL. The CDR3 extends over 13 amino acids. CDR3 residues: CASSQGTFEKLFF. In DNA form, the CDR3 reads TGCGCCAGCAGCCAGGGGACTTTTGAAAAACTGTTTTTT.

Note on this clonotype: The conserved closing phenylalanine or tryptophan is absent in this CDR3, likely reflecting a read error. V is TRBV10-3 and J is TRBJ2-1; D is possibly TRBD1 or TRBD2 (5 bases each). The CDR3 runs to 12 residues. CDR1 and CDR2 from the germline V gene are ENHRY and SYGVKD. With 8 bases removed from V and 6 bases from J, the gap between germline ends came to 11 bases. The CDR3 DNA reads as TGTGCCATCGGGACCGACCCCAATGAGCAGTTCTTA. It codes for CAIGTDPNEQFL.

The genes are TRBV28 and TRBJ1-4; D is unclear. The CDR3 runs to 14 residues. V gave up 1 base and J gave up 4 bases, with 7 bases separating them. CDR1 is MDHEN, CDR2 SYDVKM, per germline. As DNA, the CDR3 is TGTGCCAGCAGTTTATACGTTAGTAATGAAAAACTGTTTTTT. Translation: CASSLYVSNEKLFF.

This clonotype has a count of ten or more. The rearrangement joins TRBV2 to TRBJ2-7; tentatively, D is TRBD1 (6 bases). V shed 9 bases and J shed 3 bases, with 18 bases lying between them. Germline V gene data show CDR1 as SNHLY and CDR2 as FYNNEI. The CDR3 covers 14 residues. The CDR3 nucleotides are TGTGCCAGTCTAGGATCGCCAGGGGACTACGAGCAGTACTTC. As protein: CASLGSPGDYEQYF.

J is TRBJ1-1 and V is TRBV7-2; D possibly corresponds to TRBD1 (5 bases). Germline V lookup: CDR1 SGHTA, CDR2 FQGNSA. Trimming shortened V by 5 bases and J by 3 bases, and 16 bases separated the two germline ends. There are 15 residues in the CDR3. CDR3 coding DNA: TGTGCCAGCAGCCTCTGGGGTGGGGGACACACTGAAGCTTTCTTT. It specifies CASSLWGGGHTEAFF.

J is TRBJ2-1 and V is TRBV12-5, with 12 bases fitting TRBD2. This CDR3 spans 16 amino acids. The trim removed 2 bases at V and 5 bases at J, leaving 4 bases unmatched. The germline V gene encodes CDR1 LGHNT and CDR2 FRNRAP. The CDR3 coding sequence is TGTGCTAGTGGTTTGCTAGCGGGAGGGCCTGACAATGAGCAGTTCTTC. This encodes CASGLLAGGPDNEQFF. Looking up the rest from reference TRBV12-5 and TRBJ2-1 gives the full variable domain: DARVTQTPRHKVTEMGQEVTMRCQPILGHNTVFWYRQTMMQGLELLAYFRNRAPLDDSGMPKDRFSAEMPDATLATLKIQPSEPRDSAVYFCASGLLAGGPDNEQFFGPGTRLTVL.

This clonotype was detected a few times. The J gene is TRBJ1-6, the V gene TRBV27; D not resolved. The CDR3 runs 13 residues. Trimming took off 3 bases at V and 10 bases at J, with 10 bases between the two ends. The germline CDR1 and CDR2 sequences are MNHEY and SMNVEV (reference sequence). This CDR3 reads CASSFGVDSPLHF. The CDR3 DNA follows: TGTGCCAGCAGTTTTGGAGTCGACTCACCCCTCCACTTT.

As for this clonotype: A much bigger clone sits one base away, suggesting this may be a read error. The chain joins TRBV6-9 to TRBJ2-5; 7 bases are a match to TRBD2. The CDR3 sequence is 15 residues long. Germline CDR1 reads MNHGY; CDR2 reads SVAAGI. This CDR3 reads CVSSWTSGEGETQYF. CDR3 nucleotides: TGTGTCAGCAGTTGGACTAGTGGGGAGGGAGAGACCCAGTACTTC.

J is TRBJ1-2 and V is TRBV24-1, with a tentative D call TRBD1 (5 bases). The germline CDR1 and CDR2 sequences are KGHDR and SFDVKD. The CDR3 totals 14 residues. V shed 2 bases and J shed 7 bases, with 13 bases lying between them. The CDR3, as DNA: TGTGCCACCAGTGATTCACCGGGGGGAACTGGCTACACCTTC. Translating gives CATSDSPGGTGYTF.

This clonotype was detected only a few times. CDR3: CASSSINTEAFF. In nucleotides, the CDR3 is TGTGCCAGCAGTTCTATTAACACTGAAGCTTTCTTT. The chain recombines TRBV7-2 with TRBJ1-1; D ambiguous. The CDR3 sequence is 12 residues long. The V and J ends lost 6 bases and 2 bases respectively, with 7 bases between them. The germline CDR1 and CDR2 sequences are SGHTA and FQGNSA.

This clonotype appeared many times. This chain's CDR3 is CASGLVRVRREIYEQYF. The CDR3 DNA reads as TGTGCTAGTGGTTTGGTACGTGTTAGGAGGGAAATCTACGAGCAGTACTTC. The chain uses TRBV12-5 and TRBJ2-7; tentatively, D is TRBD2 (6 bases). The CDR3 spans 17 residues. Germline assignment: CDR1 LGHNT and CDR2 FRNRAP. The ends were cut back, 0 bases at V and 3 bases at J, with 18 bases in the middle.

In its sample, this clonotype was seen many times. V and J are TRBV29-1 and TRBJ2-2, with 15 bases aligning to TRBD2. V trimming: 6 bases; J trimming: 9 bases; junction bases outside the gene matches: 8. In germline, CDR1 is SQVTM, CDR2 ANQGSEA. The length of the CDR3 is 15 residues. As DNA, the CDR3 is TGCAGCGTCCAACCGGGACTAGCGGGAGGCTGGGAGCTGTTTTTT. Translated, it gives CSVQPGLAGGWELFF.

This clonotype was counted at least ten times. The rearrangement joins TRBV7-9 to TRBJ1-1, with D tentatively TRBD1 (5 bases). V was shortened by 2 bases and J by 6 bases, with 7 bases between the two germline ends. The germline gives CDR1 SEHNR, CDR2 FQNEAQ (reference sequence). The CDR3 extends over 12 amino acids. The DNA of the CDR3 is TGTGCCAGCAGCTTATCAGGGTCTGAAGCTTTCTTT. Translation: CASSLSGSEAFF.

This clonotype occurred a few times. CDR3 DNA: TGTGCCAGCAGTTACGCCACAGGGGGCTACGAGCAGTACTTC. Residues: CASSYATGGYEQYF. This chain joins TRBV6-2 or TRBV6-3 and TRBJ2-7, with 8 nucleotides matching TRBD1. Germline V lookup: CDR1 MNHEY, CDR2 SVGEGT. V was clipped by 2 bases and J by 3 bases; unmatched bases: 3. The CDR3 consists of 14 residues.

This clonotype was picked up a small number of times. The rearrangement links TRBV6-1 to TRBJ1-5, with D possibly TRBD1 on 6 matching bases. The CDR3 totals 15 residues. Trimming pared 3 bases from V and 4 bases from J, leaving 13 bases between. Germline CDR1 is MNHNS and CDR2 is SASEGT. CDR3 amino acids: CASSETQGPNQPQHF. CDR3 DNA: TGTGCCAGCAGTGAGACGCAGGGGCCTAATCAGCCCCAGCATTTT.

This clonotype has a handful of counts. The chain carries TRBV18 and TRBJ2-6; the D is unclear. The germline V gene has CDR1 KGHSH and CDR2 LQKENI. There are 15 residues in the CDR3. V was pared by 8 bases and J by 0 bases, with 11 bases between. In DNA, the CDR3 is TGTGCCAGCACCTCTACGTCCTCTGGGGCCAACGTCCTGACTTTC. The encoded protein is CASTSTSSGANVLTF.

Remarks on this clonotype: Possible read error: a much larger clone is one base away. This chain connects TRBV12-3 or TRBV12-4 to TRBJ1-3; D possibly corresponds to TRBD1 (5 bases). V dropped 3 bases and J dropped 1 base, with 7 bases sitting between them. The CDR3 covers 14 residues. The CDR3 bases are TGTGCCAGCAGTTTTCAGGGATCTGGAAACACCATATATTTT. It encodes CASSFQGSGNTIYF.